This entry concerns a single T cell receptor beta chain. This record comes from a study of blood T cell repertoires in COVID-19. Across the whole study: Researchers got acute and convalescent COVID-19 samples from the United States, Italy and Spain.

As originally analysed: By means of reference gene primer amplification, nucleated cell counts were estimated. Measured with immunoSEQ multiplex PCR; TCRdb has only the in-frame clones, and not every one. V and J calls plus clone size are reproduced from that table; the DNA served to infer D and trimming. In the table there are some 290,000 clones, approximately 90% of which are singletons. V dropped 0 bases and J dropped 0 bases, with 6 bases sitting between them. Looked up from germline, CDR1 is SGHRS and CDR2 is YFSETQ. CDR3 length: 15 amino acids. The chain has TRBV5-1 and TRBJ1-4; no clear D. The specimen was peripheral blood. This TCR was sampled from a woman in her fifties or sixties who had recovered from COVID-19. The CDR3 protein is CASSLAPATNEKLFF. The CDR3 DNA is TGCGCCAGCAGCTTGGCTCCGGCAACTAATGAAAAACTGTTTTTT.